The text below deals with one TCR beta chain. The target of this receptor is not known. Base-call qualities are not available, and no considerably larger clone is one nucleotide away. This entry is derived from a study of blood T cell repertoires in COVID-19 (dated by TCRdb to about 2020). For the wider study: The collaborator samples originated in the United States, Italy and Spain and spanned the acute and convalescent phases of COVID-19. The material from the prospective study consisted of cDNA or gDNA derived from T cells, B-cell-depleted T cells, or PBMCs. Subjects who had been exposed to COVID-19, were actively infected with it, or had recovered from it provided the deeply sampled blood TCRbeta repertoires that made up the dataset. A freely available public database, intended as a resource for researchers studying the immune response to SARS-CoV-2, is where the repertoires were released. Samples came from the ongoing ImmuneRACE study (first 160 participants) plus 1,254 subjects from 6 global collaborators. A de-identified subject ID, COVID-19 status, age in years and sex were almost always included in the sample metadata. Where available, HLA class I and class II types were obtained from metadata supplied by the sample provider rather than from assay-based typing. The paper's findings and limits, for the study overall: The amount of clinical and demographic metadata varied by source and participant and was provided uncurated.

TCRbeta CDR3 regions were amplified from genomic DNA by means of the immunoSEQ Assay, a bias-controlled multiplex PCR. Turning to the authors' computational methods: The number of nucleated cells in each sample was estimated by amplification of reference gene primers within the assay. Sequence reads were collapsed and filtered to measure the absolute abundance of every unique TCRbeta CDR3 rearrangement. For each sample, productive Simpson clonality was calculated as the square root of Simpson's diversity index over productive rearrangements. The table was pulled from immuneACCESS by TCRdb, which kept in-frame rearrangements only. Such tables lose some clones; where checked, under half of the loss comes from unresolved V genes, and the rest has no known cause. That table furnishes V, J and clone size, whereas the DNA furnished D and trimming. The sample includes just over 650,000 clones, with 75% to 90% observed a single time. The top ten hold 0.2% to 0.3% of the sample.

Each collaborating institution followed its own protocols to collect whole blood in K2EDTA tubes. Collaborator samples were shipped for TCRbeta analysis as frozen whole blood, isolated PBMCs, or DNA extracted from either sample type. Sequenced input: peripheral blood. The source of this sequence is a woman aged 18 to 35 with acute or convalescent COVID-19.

CDR3 region: CASRTVRGAQPQHF. The nucleotide sequence is given as TGTGCCAGCAGAACGGTCCGTGGGGCTCAGCCCCAGCATTTT. The chain was built from TRBV6-6 and TRBJ1-5; a tentative D match to TRBD1 spans 5 bases. V is pared back by 6 bases and J by 6 bases, with 15 bases lying between the germline termini. CDR1 and CDR2 are read off the germline V gene (reference sequence) as MNHNY and SVGAGI. The CDR3, cysteine through phenylalanine, is 14 amino acids long. Kept here is only the CDR3 DNA, which spans 42 bases and is read in frame from base 1.